These 19 T cell receptor beta chains share one sample of origin, sequenced in a study of blood T cell repertoires in COVID-19. The assay was immunoSEQ multiplex PCR, and TCRdb's table has in-frame clones only and misses some. The sample includes around 260,000 clones, 86% of them seen just once. Sequencing was carried out using peripheral blood. All receptors derive from a woman aged 25 to 39 with active or convalescent COVID-19.

V usage is TRBV6-2 or TRBV6-3 and J usage is TRBJ1-2; maybe TRBD1 (5 bases). The CDR3 sequence is 13 residues long. V lost 6 bases to trimming and J lost 5 bases, with 13 bases between them. The germline V gene encodes CDR1 MNHEY and CDR2 SVGEGT. Here the CDR3 DNA reads TGTGCCAGCAGCAATCCTCAGGGATATGGCTACACCTTC. Its translation is CASSNPQGYGYTF.

The chain has TRBV3-1 (or the pseudogene TRBV3-2) and TRBJ2-3; D is perhaps TRBD2 (6 bases). Germline loops: CDR1 LGHDT, CDR2 YNNKEL (reference sequence). V was trimmed by 2 bases and J by 0 bases, leaving 12 bases between them. The CDR3 has 16 amino acids. CDR3 residues: CASSQPSGTSTDTQYF. The CDR3 nucleotides are TGTGCCAGCAGCCAACCCTCAGGGACTAGCACAGATACGCAGTATTTT.

This clone was seen just once. This chain uses TRBV3-1 (or the pseudogene TRBV3-2) with TRBJ1-6, with 9 nucleotides matching TRBD1. CDR1 and CDR2 (germline): LGHDT, YNNKEL (reference sequence). The CDR3 has 18 amino acids. Trimming took 0 bases from V and 5 from J; bases not matched to a gene: 8. CDR3 in amino acids: CASSQERTGERNNSPLHF. The CDR3 DNA reads as TGTGCCAGCAGCCAAGAAAGGACAGGGGAAAGGAATAATTCACCCCTCCACTTT.

This CDR3 is CASSPAGREQYF. CDR3 DNA: TGTGCCAGCTCACCGGCGGGGCGCGAGCAGTACTTC. The chain carries TRBV9 and TRBJ2-7; D may be TRBD2 (6 bases). The germline gives CDR1 SGDLS, CDR2 YYNGEE. V lost 7 bases, J lost 6 bases, and 14 bases lay in between. The CDR3 is made up of 12 amino acids.

This rearrangement joins TRBV20-1 to TRBJ2-6; D call uncertain. The germline CDR1 and CDR2 sequences are DFQATT and SNEGSKA (reference sequence). V was clipped by 3 bases and J by 2 bases, with 14 bases between them. This CDR3 has 16 residues. CDR3 region: CSASGFWQTGANVLTF. CDR3 in DNA: TGCAGTGCTAGTGGTTTTTGGCAGACTGGGGCCAACGTCCTGACTTTC.

J is TRBJ2-3 and V is TRBV14; tentatively, D is TRBD1 (6 bases). Trimming cost V 1 base and J 4 bases, with 12 bases left between them. Germline V gives CDR1 SGHDN, CDR2 FVKESK. There are 15 residues in the CDR3. The CDR3 coding sequence is TGTGCCAGCAGCCAAGTTTGGGGGCCCTCAGATACGCAGTATTTT. Translation: CASSQVWGPSDTQYF. Variable domain in full (rest from reference TRBV14 and TRBJ2-3): EAGVTQFPSHSVIEKGQTVTLRCDPISGHDNLYWYRRVMGKEIKFLLHFVKESKQDESGMPNNRFLAERTGGTYSTLKVQPAELEDSGVYFCASSQVWGPSDTQYFGPGTRLTVL.

The chain has TRBV24-1 and TRBJ1-2; weak D call: TRBD1 (5 bases). Trimming cost V 4 bases and J 4 bases, with 9 bases left between them. Germline assignment: CDR1 KGHDR and CDR2 SFDVKD. This CDR3 region has 13 residues. The CDR3 here is CATSEKTVYGYTF. CDR3 in DNA: TGTGCCACCAGTGAAAAGACAGTCTATGGCTACACCTTC.

V is TRBV29-1 and J is TRBJ1-2; TRBD1 matches at 9 bases. The CDR3 totals 12 residues. Trimming at V came to 7 bases and at J to 7 bases, leaving 7 bases not matched to a gene. In germline, CDR1 is SQVTM, CDR2 ANQGSEA. CDR3 bases: TGCAGCGCCAGGGGACAGGGAGGTGGCTACACCTTC. It specifies CSARGQGGGYTF.

This chain links TRBV29-1 with TRBJ2-5, with D tentatively TRBD2 (7 bases). The CDR3 is 14 residues long. Germline V lookup: CDR1 SQVTM, CDR2 ANQGSEA. Trimming took 6 bases from V and 5 from J, leaving 19 bases between them. The CDR3 spells CSVGWGGLGETQYF. CDR3 nucleotide sequence: TGCAGCGTAGGGTGGGGGGGCCTAGGGGAGACCCAGTACTTC.

The chain uses TRBV5-8 and TRBJ2-7, with 10 bases aligning to TRBD1. The V gene end was trimmed by 4 bases and the J gene end by 2 bases; junction bases not matched to a gene: 9. The CDR3 is made up of 16 amino acids. Germline CDR1 is SGHTS and CDR2 is YDEGEE. Here the CDR3 reads CASSGGTGTGAYEQYF. The CDR3 coding sequence is TGTGCCAGCAGCGGGGGAACCGGGACAGGGGCCTACGAGCAGTACTTC.

The sample holds one count of this clone. CDR3 amino acids: CASSLPGHQPQHF. CDR3 DNA: TGTGCCAGCAGTCTCCCAGGTCATCAGCCCCAGCATTTT. The chain recombines TRBV28 with TRBJ1-5, with no clear D. Germline V gene data show CDR1 as MDHEN and CDR2 as SYDVKM. The CDR3 extends over 13 amino acids. V dropped 5 bases and J dropped 5 bases, with 10 bases sitting between them.

The chain joins TRBV2 to TRBJ2-7; D call uncertain. Germline values: CDR1 SNHLY, CDR2 FYNNEI. V shed 3 bases and J shed 8 bases, with 8 bases lying between them. The length of the CDR3 is 11 residues. The CDR3 nucleotides read TGTGCCAGCAGTGACGCGGTGAAGCAGTACTTC. Amino acids: CASSDAVKQYF.

This clone is a singleton in its sample. This rearrangement joins TRBV30 to TRBJ1-5, with TRBD1 matching over 10 bases. The CDR3 loop spans 16 amino acids. Germline V gives CDR1 GTSNPN, CDR2 SVGIG (reference sequence). V dropped 0 bases and J dropped 3; count of bases not matched to a gene: 5. CDR3 DNA: TGTGCCTGGAGTGTACGGGGACAGGGGATCAATCAGCCCCAGCATTTT. Its translation is CAWSVRGQGINQPQHF.

This chain joins TRBV4-1 and TRBJ1-4; possibly TRBD1 for D (5 bases). V was trimmed by 1 base and J by 5 bases, leaving 14 bases between them. This CDR3 spans 16 amino acids. Germline V lookup: CDR1 MGHRA, CDR2 YSYEKL. This CDR3 reads CASSQGLRQTNEKLFF. The CDR3 DNA reads as TGCGCCAGCAGCCAAGGACTGAGACAGACCAATGAAAAACTGTTTTTT.

This chain uses TRBV7-6 with TRBJ2-7, with TRBD1 as a possible D gene (5 bases). V dropped 7 bases and J dropped 6 bases, with 10 bases sitting between them. Germline V lookup: CDR1 SGHVS, CDR2 FNYEAQ. There are 11 residues in the CDR3. The CDR3 sequence is CASTLGAEQYF. The CDR3 DNA follows: TGTGCCAGCACCCTAGGGGCCGAGCAGTACTTC.

The chain recombines TRBV28 with TRBJ2-1; 12 nucleotides line up with TRBD2. From germline, CDR1 is MDHEN and CDR2 SYDVKM. V lost 4 bases and J lost 8; bases outside the gene matches: 15. This CDR3 region has 18 residues. CDR3 loop: CASSSPLRLAGGPYEQFF. The CDR3 DNA is TGTGCCAGCAGTTCCCCCCTCCGGCTAGCGGGGGGGCCCTATGAGCAGTTCTTC.

The J gene is TRBJ2-3, the V gene TRBV18; the match to TRBD2 covers 10 bases. This CDR3 contains 19 residues. After removal of 6 bases from V and 0 bases from J, the junction contained 15 bases not matched to a gene. Germline V lookup: CDR1 KGHSH, CDR2 LQKENI. The DNA of the CDR3 is TGTGCCAGCTCTCCGACTATTATAGCGGGGGGCTCAAGCACAGATACGCAGTATTTT. Protein sequence: CASSPTIIAGGSSTDTQYF.

The genes are TRBV4-3 and TRBJ2-7; a possible D gene is TRBD2 (6 bases). V was cut by 0 bases and J by 1 base, with 16 bases left in between. Germline V gene data show CDR1 as LGHNA and CDR2 as YSLEER. This CDR3 is built from 17 residues. DNA for the CDR3: TGCGCCAGCAGCCAAGATAGAGTGGGGGGAGGATCCTACGAGCAGTACTTC. Translated, it gives CASSQDRVGGGSYEQYF.

The V call is TRBV6-5, the J call TRBJ1-2; D is possibly TRBD1 (5 bases). Germline V gene sequence: CDR1 MNHEY, CDR2 SVGAGI. The V gene lost 0 bases and the J gene lost 5 bases, with 10 bases spanning the gap. The length of the CDR3 is 14 residues. This chain's CDR3 is CASSYSRGGYGYTF. The DNA for the CDR3 is TGTGCCAGCAGTTACTCGAGGGGAGGGTATGGCTACACCTTC.